This TCR beta chain was observed in a study of CD8 T cells in ankylosing spondylitis. Study-wide results and caveats: One TCR beta motif, made up of several highly homologous variants, appeared characteristic of ankylosing spondylitis blood. Disease-linked clones were CD8+ and relatively rare in peripheral blood.

One entry per CDR3 protein, called by TCRdb with MiXCR from the 5' RACE reads. The sample lists hundreds of thousands of distinct CDR3 sequences, roughly a quarter occurring once. This clonotype was counted between two and nine times. Its antigen remains unidentified. The V gene's germline CDR1 is GTSNPN and CDR2 SVGIG (reference sequence). The V gene end was trimmed by 5 bases and the J gene end by 7 bases; junction bases not matched to a gene: 5. The CDR3 is made up of 12 amino acids. The J gene is TRBJ1-5, the V gene TRBV30, with 7 nucleotides matching TRBD1. The material sequenced was blood, either unsorted or a sorted T cell fraction (not recorded which). The source is a male donor with ankylosing spondylitis. Written as DNA, the CDR3 is TGTGCCTGGGACAGGGTGGGGCAGCCCCAGCATTTT. It is translated as CAWDRVGQPQHF.